These 20 T cell receptor beta chains originate from one sample sequenced in a study of Graves' ophthalmopathy and Graves' hyperthyroidism. The sequenced template was RNA, covering the TCR beta CDR3 region. First-round RT-PCR employed HTBI primers, with a second-round multiplex PCR after it. In TCRdb, the multiplex PCR reads were re-called with MiXCR into one record per CDR3 protein. The sample shows 600,000 to 700,000 distinct CDR3 sequences, roughly two fifths of them seen only once. Sequencing input: peripheral blood. These receptors were taken from an adult man with Graves' ophthalmopathy.

This clonotype appeared a few times. The V and J genes are TRBV27 and TRBJ1-5; D call uncertain. The CDR3 sequence is 14 residues long. Germline assignment: CDR1 MNHEY and CDR2 SMNVEV (reference sequence). Trimming took off 4 bases at V and 4 bases at J, with 11 bases between the two ends. CDR3 protein: CASSYLQDNQPQHF. For the CDR3, the DNA is TGTGCCAGCAGTTACCTCCAGGATAATCAGCCCCAGCATTTT.

This clonotype was seen a handful of times. The V call is TRBV7-9, the J call TRBJ2-7, with 7 bases aligning to TRBD1. Germline V CDR1 and CDR2: SEHNR, FQNEAQ (reference sequence). The CDR3 consists of 16 residues. V was clipped by 5 bases and J by 7 bases; unmatched bases: 17. CDR3 nucleotide sequence: TGTGCCAGCAGCCGGCAACAGGGGCTCAACCCTCTGGAGCAGTACTTC. Protein product: CASSRQQGLNPLEQYF.

The table lists this clonotype with many counts. The chain joins TRBV15 to TRBJ2-7; D possibly uses TRBD1 or TRBD2 (5 bases each). Trimming removed 6 bases from V and 2 bases from J, with 14 bases in between. Germline CDR1 is LNHNV and CDR2 is YYDKDF (reference sequence). The CDR3 sequence is 14 residues long. The CDR3 region is CATRRARGAYEQYF. The CDR3 nucleotides are TGTGCCACCAGACGAGCGCGAGGGGCCTACGAGCAGTACTTC.

The genes are TRBV25-1 and TRBJ2-7; D is perhaps TRBD2 (6 bases). This CDR3 has 15 residues. From germline, CDR1 is MGHDK and CDR2 SYGVNS. Trimming left V 8 bases short and J 2 bases short, with 19 bases between. CDR3 sequence: CASSPGASAAYEQYF. CDR3 coding DNA: TGTGCCAGCTCCCCCGGCGCTAGCGCCGCCTACGAGCAGTACTTC.

This chain uses TRBV5-1 with TRBJ2-2; 11 bases map to TRBD1. Unmatched junction bases numbered 12, after V lost 4 bases and J lost 4 bases. CDR3 length equals 18 residues. Germline CDR1 SGHRS, CDR2 YFSETQ. CDR3 protein: CASSPTAGTGGLTGELFF. CDR3 DNA: TGCGCCAGCAGCCCCACGGCCGGGACAGGGGGGCTCACCGGGGAGCTGTTTTTT.

This clonotype was found many times. This chain links TRBV5-1 with TRBJ2-7, with unresolved D. The CDR3 consists of 12 residues. CDR1 is SGHRS, CDR2 YFSETQ, per germline. V was cut by 3 bases and J by 6 bases, with 10 bases left in between. The CDR3 region is CASSSQPREQYF. The CDR3 DNA reads as TGCGCCAGCAGCTCCCAGCCCCGCGAGCAGTACTTC.

V usage is TRBV7-9 and J usage is TRBJ2-5, with 7 positions matching TRBD2. Per the germline V gene, CDR1 is SEHNR and CDR2 is FQNEAQ (reference sequence). This CDR3 spans 16 amino acids. V gave up 5 bases and J gave up 2 bases; unmatched junction bases: 11. CDR3 amino acids: CASSPGLVDRQETQYF. For the CDR3, the DNA is TGTGCCAGCAGCCCCGGACTAGTGGATAGACAAGAGACCCAGTACTTC.

V is TRBV10-3 and J is TRBJ1-2; no clear D gene. The CDR3 runs to 14 residues. The V end lost 10 bases, the J end lost 4 bases, and 19 bases lay between the germline ends. Germline values: CDR1 ENHRY, CDR2 SYGVKD. The DNA of the CDR3 is TGTGCCACCCGTGAGTCGCCTGAATTCTATGGCTACACCTTC. Protein sequence: CATRESPEFYGYTF.

This clonotype showed up many times. The V gene is TRBV2, the J gene TRBJ1-6; D call uncertain. V dropped 6 bases and J dropped 5 bases, with 14 bases sitting between them. CDR3 length: 15 residues. Germline V lookup: CDR1 SNHLY, CDR2 FYNNEI. The CDR3 loop is CASRQTAGNNSPLHF. DNA for the CDR3: TGTGCCAGCAGGCAGACGGCGGGTAATAATTCACCCCTCCACTTT.

At least ten counts were recorded for this clonotype. The chain joins TRBV20-1 to TRBJ1-4; maybe TRBD1 (6 bases). Germline CDR1 DFQATT, CDR2 SNEGSKA (reference sequence). The CDR3 length is 13 residues. The V end lost 3 bases, the J end lost 8 bases, and 13 bases lay between the germline ends. The CDR3 DNA reads as TGCAGTGCTAGCGGACAGTGGCAGGAAAAACTGTTTTTT. The encoded protein is CSASGQWQEKLFF.

In its sample, this clonotype was seen many times. This chain connects TRBV7-8 to TRBJ2-5; 8 bases line up with TRBD1. V was pared by 2 bases and J by 2 bases, with 10 bases of the junction left unmatched. The germline gives CDR1 SGHVS, CDR2 FQNEAQ. The CDR3 runs 17 residues. Written as DNA, the CDR3 is TGTGCCAGCAGCTTAAACACGGGCAACAGGGGGCAAGAGACCCAGTACTTC. Amino acids: CASSLNTGNRGQETQYF.

This clonotype was picked up many times. The chain recombines TRBV7-6 with TRBJ1-6; TRBD1 is a possible D gene (6 bases). The CDR3 extends over 17 amino acids. Trimming took off 2 bases at V and 6 bases at J, with 17 bases between the two ends. CDR1 SGHVS and CDR2 FNYEAQ come from the germline V gene. The CDR3 DNA reads TGTGCCAGCAGCTTATACAGGACAGCCGTCGTTAATTCACCCCTCCACTTT. Its translation is CASSLYRTAVVNSPLHF.

The genes are TRBV20-1 and TRBJ1-6; 7 nucleotides agree with TRBD1. This CDR3 has 16 residues. Germline V gene sequence: CDR1 DFQATT, CDR2 SNEGSKA (reference sequence). CDR3 protein: CSASSPRTGGNSPLHF. CDR3 sequence (DNA): TGCAGCGCCAGCAGCCCAAGGACAGGCGGAAATTCACCCCTCCACTTT.

In this sample, this clonotype turned up many times. This chain joins TRBV10-3 and TRBJ1-1; no reliable D call. The V gene lost 10 bases and the J gene lost 1 base, with 7 bases spanning the gap. Germline V gene sequence: CDR1 ENHRY, CDR2 SYGVKD. This CDR3 is 11 amino acids long. The CDR3 DNA is TGTGCCACCGTCGGGAACACTGAAGCTTTCTTT. This translates into CATVGNTEAFF.

The sample holds many counts of this clonotype. The rearrangement joins TRBV7-9 to TRBJ1-1, with 7 bases lining up with TRBD1. The CDR3 has 17 amino acids. V lost 1 base, J lost 7 bases, and 15 bases stayed unmatched. Germline lookup yields CDR1 SEHNR and CDR2 FQNEAQ (reference sequence). The DNA for the CDR3 is TGTGCCAGCAGCTTAGAGTATGGGGACAGCAATGAGTATGAAGCTTTCTTT. Residues: CASSLEYGDSNEYEAFF. Full variable domain (missing parts from reference TRBV7-9 and TRBJ1-1): DTGVSQNPRHKITKRGQNVTFRCDPISEHNRLYWYRQTLGQGPEFLTYFQNEAQLEKSRLLSDRFSAERPKGSFSTLEIQRTEQGDSAMYLCASSLEYGDSNEYEAFFGQGTRLTVV.

The rearrangement links TRBV5-1 to TRBJ2-7, with D perhaps assigned TRBD1 or TRBD2 (7 bases each). The CDR3 length is 16 residues. The germline gives CDR1 SGHRS, CDR2 YFSETQ. Trimming left V 4 bases short and J 0 bases short, with 17 bases between. The CDR3 reads CASSTGQAGVSYEQYF. CDR3 bases: TGCGCCAGCAGCACTGGACAGGCGGGGGTCTCCTACGAGCAGTACTTC.

This clonotype occurred a few times. One end of the junction varies from germline; a read error may be responsible. The rearrangement links TRBV20-1 to TRBJ2-5; D is ambiguous. Germline assignment: CDR1 DFQATT and CDR2 SNEGSKA (reference sequence). The CDR3 covers 12 residues. CDR3 coding DNA: TGCAGTGCTATCTACAGCCAAGAGACCCGGTACTTC. Its translation: CSAIYSQETRYF.

Comment on this clonotype: It may be a read error: a sequence one base away is much more abundant. This chain uses TRBV20-1 with TRBJ2-7, with 7 bases lining up with TRBD1. Germline CDR1 reads DFQATT; CDR2 reads SNEGSKA (reference sequence). V was pared by 1 base and J by 7 bases, with 10 bases of the junction left unmatched. The CDR3 is made up of 14 amino acids. The CDR3 bases are TGCAGTGCTAGAGGTCCGAAGGGGGCTCGGGAGCAGTACTTC. Its translation is CSARGPKGAREQYF.

The chain joins TRBV29-1 to TRBJ2-3; D is unclear. The CDR3 is 15 residues long. Germline CDR1 is SQVTM and CDR2 is ANQGSEA. V lost 3 bases and J lost 0, with 13 bases in between. The CDR3 loop is CSVDLTSHSTDTQYF. DNA of the CDR3: TGCAGCGTTGATCTGACGTCTCACAGCACAGATACGCAGTATTTT.

At least ten counts were recorded for this clonotype. The chain employs TRBV7-2 and TRBJ1-2, with 9 bases lining up with TRBD1. The V and J ends lost 1 base and 7 bases, in that order; junction bases with no gene match: 4. Germline values: CDR1 SGHTA, CDR2 FQGNSA. CDR3 length: 14 residues. DNA of the CDR3: TGTGCCAGCAGCTTAGGGACAGGGGCGGGTGGCTACACCTTC. Its protein product is CASSLGTGAGGYTF.